What follows is one T cell receptor beta chain and its context. Other DNA sequences in this sample translate to the same CDR3. This record comes from a study of beta chain features in type 1 diabetes. The V end was cut by 1 base, the J end by 2 bases, with 5 bases between. This CDR3 region has 13 residues. The germline V gene has CDR1 KGHSH and CDR2 LQKENI. Every isolated RNA sample was fully reverse transcribed, so sequencing captured expressed TCRB transcripts. Method: immunoSEQ multiplex PCR; TCRdb's copy keeps in-frame clones and lacks some. The table records under 250,000 clones, 13% to 15% of them present only once.

V gene TRBV18 combines with J gene TRBJ2-5; tentatively, D is TRBD1 (5 bases). The sequence was collected from a woman between 40 and 55 years old in good health. The sample consisted of naive CD4+ T cells from blood. CDR3 in amino acids: CASSPQGQETQYF. CDR3 sequence (DNA): TGTGCCAGCTCACCACAGGGGCAAGAGACCCAGTACTTC. Combining the CDR3 with reference TRBV18 and TRBJ2-5 gives the whole variable domain NAGVMQNPRHLVRRRGQEARLRCSPMKGHSHVYWYRQLPEEGLKFMVYLQKENIIDESGMPKERFSAEFPKEGPSILRIQQVVRGDSAAYFCASSPQGQETQYFGPGTRLLVL.